These 31 T cell receptor beta chains were sequenced from one sample in a study of regulatory T cells in long-lasting Graves disease. For TCR beta, libraries came from iRepertoire HTBI primers and Arm-PCR of CDR3 regions. TCRdb ran MiXCR on the multiplex PCR reads and lists one entry per CDR3 protein. The table includes 350,000 to 500,000 distinct CDR3 sequences, 16% detected once. The sample's time point: newly diagnosed GD, antithyroid drugs for less than 3 months. PBMCs were the source of the RNA used for TCR sequencing. In addition, the sample was reused for a study of T cells in Graves' hyperthyroidism and ophthalmopathy.

The sequenced sample was peripheral blood mononuclear cells (PBMCs), obtained at new diagnosis, from a patient treated with antithyroid drugs. The receptors originated from a young woman with Graves disease.

This clonotype was observed at least ten times. The gene calls are TRBV3-1 and TRBJ2-4, with 10 bases that match TRBD2. Germline CDR1 is LGHDT and CDR2 is YNNKEL (reference sequence). V lost 6 bases and J lost 2; bases outside the gene matches: 4. CDR3 length equals 15 residues. This CDR3 is CASRASGRSKNIQYF. The CDR3 bases are TGTGCCAGCAGAGCTAGCGGGAGATCCAAAAACATTCAGTACTTC.

The genes are TRBV29-1 and TRBJ2-2, with 7 bases that match TRBD2. This CDR3 has 15 residues. V shed 4 bases, J shed 7 bases, and the junction held 12 bases outside the gene matches. Germline loops: CDR1 SQVTM, CDR2 ANQGSEA. The CDR3 sequence: CSVGAAGEVGGELFF. As DNA, the CDR3 is TGCAGCGTTGGGGCGGCGGGAGAGGTCGGCGGGGAGCTGTTTTTT.

In its sample, this clonotype was seen many times. The chain is built from TRBV7-2 and TRBJ2-1; tentatively, D is TRBD1 (5 bases). Looked up from germline, CDR1 is SGHTA and CDR2 is FQGNSA. V was pared by 5 bases and J by 6 bases, with 20 bases between. The CDR3 totals 16 residues. CDR3 region: CASSPHSGAEANEQFF. The DNA for the CDR3 is TGTGCCAGCAGCCCGCATTCTGGGGCCGAGGCCAATGAGCAGTTCTTC.

Ten or more counts support this clonotype. The CDR3 nucleotides are TGTGCCAGCAGCTTAGCACGGGGACTCTCTGGAAACACCATATATTTT. Its translation is CASSLARGLSGNTIYF. The rearrangement uses TRBV11-2 and TRBJ1-3, with TRBD1 as a possible D gene (5 bases). CDR1 and CDR2 from the germline V gene are SGHAT and FQNNGV. The germline V and J ends were trimmed by 1 base and 0 bases, with 10 bases remaining between them. The CDR3 totals 16 residues.

This clonotype was counted only a few times. The rearrangement uses TRBV6-1 and TRBJ1-5; D perhaps matches TRBD1 (5 bases). This CDR3 contains 14 residues. V was trimmed by 7 bases and J by 3 bases, leaving 13 bases between them. Germline values: CDR1 MNHNS, CDR2 SASEGT. CDR3 DNA: TGTGCCAGCAAGAAACGGGGGGACAATCAGCCCCAGCATTTT. This encodes CASKKRGDNQPQHF.

This clonotype was detected many times. The rearrangement joins TRBV7-9 to TRBJ2-2, with 7 bases matching TRBD1. This CDR3 spans 16 amino acids. Per germline, CDR1 SEHNR and CDR2 FQNEAQ (reference sequence). The J segment lost 1 base and the V segment lost 4 bases, leaving 6 bases of the junction unmatched. The CDR3 reads CASSSVGGENTGELFF. The CDR3 nucleotides are TGTGCCAGCAGCTCAGTAGGGGGCGAGAACACCGGGGAGCTGTTTTTT.

This clonotype appeared many times. The V gene is TRBV3-1, the J gene TRBJ1-1; 9 nucleotides match TRBD1. This CDR3 region has 14 residues. Germline values: CDR1 LGHDT, CDR2 YNNKEL (reference sequence). The trim removed 6 bases at V and 6 bases at J, leaving 8 bases unmatched. The CDR3 region has the DNA TGTGCCAGCAGGACAGGGGGGGGCGGACCTGAAGCTTTCTTT. It codes for CASRTGGGGPEAFF.

Many counts were recorded for this clonotype. V is TRBV3-1 and J is TRBJ2-4; 7 positions agree with TRBD2. Matching the DNA end better, TRBJ2-1 makes the J call doubtful. The germline V gene has CDR1 LGHDT and CDR2 YNNKEL (reference sequence). The CDR3 has 12 amino acids. CDR3 amino acids: CASSRGRETQFF. The CDR3 DNA reads TGTGCCAGCAGCCGAGGGAGGGAAACACAGTTCTTC.

This sequence joins TRBV12-3 or TRBV12-4 and TRBJ1-2; D gene uncertain. V lost 8 bases and J 2 bases, leaving 9 bases between the germline ends. The length of the CDR3 is 12 residues. The CDR3 sequence: CASSTPNYGYTF. CDR3 bases: TGTGCCAGCTCTACACCCAACTATGGCTACACCTTC.

This clonotype was found many times. The chain uses TRBV2 and TRBJ2-1; D gene unclear. V shed 8 bases and J shed 0 bases, with 8 bases lying between them. Germline V gives CDR1 SNHLY, CDR2 FYNNEI. CDR3 size: 13 residues. This chain's CDR3 is CASELSSYNEQFF. CDR3 sequence (DNA): TGTGCCAGCGAGCTCAGCTCCTACAATGAGCAGTTCTTC.

This clonotype came up many times. The chain is built from TRBV2 and TRBJ2-7; D is undetermined. The CDR3 has 18 amino acids. Germline lookup yields CDR1 SNHLY and CDR2 FYNNEI. V was cut by 4 bases and J by 2 bases, with 24 bases left in between. The CDR3 coding sequence is TGTGCCAGCAGTGGAACTTTACTCAGCATAAAGGCCGCCTACGAGCAGTACTTC. This translates into CASSGTLLSIKAAYEQYF.

This clonotype has a count of ten or more. V usage is TRBV5-1 and J usage is TRBJ2-1; 11 nucleotides line up with TRBD2. The length of the CDR3 is 18 residues. Unmatched junction bases numbered 12, after V lost 0 bases and J lost 7 bases. The germline gives CDR1 SGHRS, CDR2 YFSETQ. The CDR3 protein is CASSLVGHSGRASNEQFF. The CDR3 coding sequence is TGCGCCAGCAGCTTGGTGGGCCATAGCGGGAGGGCCAGTAATGAGCAGTTCTTC. Full variable domain (outside the CDR3, taken from reference TRBV5-1 and TRBJ2-1): KAGVTQTPRYLIKTRGQQVTLSCSPISGHRSVSWYQQTPGQGLQFLFEYFSETQRNKGNFPGRFSGRQFSNSRSEMNVSTLELGDSALYLCASSLVGHSGRASNEQFFGPGTRLTVL.

In its sample, this clonotype was seen many times. The V and J genes are TRBV7-2 and TRBJ1-5; D remains ambiguous. V was clipped by 5 bases and J by 9 bases, with 17 bases between them. The germline V gene has CDR1 SGHTA and CDR2 FQGNSA. The CDR3 is 14 amino acids. The CDR3 DNA is TGTGCCAGCAGCCTCCTGGACGGAGCTGGGCCCCAGCATTTT. This gives the protein CASSLLDGAGPQHF. Full variable domain (remainder filled in from reference TRBV7-2 and TRBJ1-5): GAGVSQSPSNKVTEKGKDVELRCDPISGHTALYWYRQSLGQGLEFLIYFQGNSAPDKSGLPSDRFSAERTGGSVSTLTIQRTQQEDSAVYLCASSLLDGAGPQHFGDGTRLSIL.

At least ten counts were recorded for this clonotype. The CDR3: CASVGGLNTEAFF. The CDR3 DNA reads TGTGCCAGCGTCGGGGGGTTGAACACTGAAGCTTTCTTT. The chain carries TRBV28 and TRBJ1-1, with TRBD1 as a possible D gene (5 bases). The CDR3 extends over 13 amino acids. V dropped 8 bases and J dropped 0 bases, with 10 bases sitting between them. Germline values: CDR1 MDHEN, CDR2 SYDVKM.

This clonotype was recorded a few times. This sequence may be a read error, since a much larger clone differs from it by one base. The chain joins TRBV18 to TRBJ2-4, with D unresolved. The CDR3 is 12 residues long. CDR1 and CDR2 (germline): KGHSH, LQKENI. The CDR3 here is CVSSGNKNIQYF. DNA of the CDR3: TGTGTCAGCTCCGGAAACAAAAACATTCAGTACTTC.

This chain uses TRBV7-6 with TRBJ1-1; D gene unclear. The V end was cut by 5 bases, the J end by 4 bases, with 11 bases between. The V gene's germline CDR1 is SGHVS and CDR2 FNYEAQ. This CDR3 comprises 13 residues. Written as DNA, the CDR3 is TGTGCCAGCAGCCAAATATCGGGCACTGAAGCTTTCTTT. Translating gives CASSQISGTEAFF.

Turning to this clonotype: Just one base apart from a much larger clone, this may be a read error. The chain employs TRBV7-8 and TRBJ1-1; TRBD1 matches 9 bases. Germline V gene sequence: CDR1 SGHVS, CDR2 FQNEAQ. The CDR3 has 15 residues. This CDR3 reads CASSVRQGGNTEGFF. The CDR3 region has the DNA TGTGCCAGCAGCGTAAGACAGGGGGGGAACACTGAAGGTTTCTTT.

There are many counts of this clonotype. The chain couples TRBV6-5 to TRBJ2-3; TRBD1 aligns across 8 bases. In germline, CDR1 is MNHEY, CDR2 SVGAGI. After removal of 0 bases from V and 5 bases from J, the junction contained 7 bases not matched to a gene. There are 16 residues in the CDR3. The CDR3 DNA sequence: TGTGCCAGCAGTTACTCCTGGGGACAGGCACGAGATACGCAGTATTTT. Encoded protein: CASSYSWGQARDTQYF.

This clonotype was counted at least ten times. V is TRBV28 and J is TRBJ1-2, with a tentative D call TRBD1 (6 bases). There are 16 residues in the CDR3. Germline values: CDR1 MDHEN, CDR2 SYDVKM. Trimming shortened V by 1 base and J by 2 bases, and 14 bases separated the two germline ends. DNA for the CDR3: TGTGCCAGCAGTTTATTGGGGCAGGGGAGCAACTATGGCTACACCTTC. Its protein product is CASSLLGQGSNYGYTF.

This clonotype was seen at least ten times. CDR3 in DNA: TGTGCCTGGAGTGTTCCGGGACAACCGCAGTACTTC. Translating gives CAWSVPGQPQYF. The V gene is TRBV30, the J gene TRBJ2-7; maybe TRBD1 (6 bases). In germline, CDR1 is GTSNPN, CDR2 SVGIG (reference sequence). The CDR3 is 12 residues long. V lost 0 bases to trimming and J lost 9 bases, with 12 bases between them.

Concerning this clonotype itself: A much larger clone lies a single base off, so this may be a read error. This chain joins TRBV5-5 and TRBJ2-3; D remains ambiguous. V lost 1 base and J lost 3, with 9 bases in between. There are 14 residues in the CDR3. In germline, CDR1 is SGHKS, CDR2 YYEKEE (reference sequence). The CDR3 bases are TGTGCCAGCAGCTTGACGGGTCGGACAGATACGCAGTATTTT. Residues: CASSLTGRTDTQYF.

This clonotype was detected ten times or more. The J gene is TRBJ1-2, the V gene TRBV6-1; D is ambiguous. The CDR3 is 12 residues long. Germline-derived CDR1 and CDR2 are MNHNS and SASEGT. V gave up 3 bases and J gave up 8 bases, with 10 bases separating them. CDR3 protein: CASSDLLEGYTF. As DNA, the CDR3 is TGTGCCAGCAGTGACCTGCTGGAAGGCTACACCTTC.

V usage is TRBV18 and J usage is TRBJ2-3; D gene uncertain. With the DNA end fitting TRBJ2-5 better, the J assignment may be wrong. CDR1 is KGHSH, CDR2 LQKENI, per germline. This CDR3 is 13 amino acids long. The CDR3 loop is CASSAYDGETQYF. CDR3 nucleotide sequence: TGTGCCAGCTCAGCTTACGATGGAGAGACCCAGTACTTC.

This clonotype was observed at least ten times. V usage is TRBV7-2 and J usage is TRBJ2-7, with no clear D. CDR1 and CDR2 (germline): SGHTA, FQGNSA. This CDR3 contains 13 residues. V was clipped by 4 bases and J by 9 bases, with 16 bases between them. In nucleotides, the CDR3 is TGTGCCAGCAGCTCTAACCCTAGGCCGGGGCAGTACTTC. Its translation is CASSSNPRPGQYF.

Many counts were recorded for this clonotype. The chain joins TRBV7-9 to TRBJ1-2; a possible D gene is TRBD1 (5 bases). The V gene's germline CDR1 is SEHNR and CDR2 FQNEAQ (reference sequence). Trimming removed 8 bases at V and 4 bases at J, with 8 bases between. The CDR3 totals 11 residues. CDR3 residues: CASGTGYGYTF. CDR3 DNA sequence: TGTGCCAGCGGGACGGGCTATGGCTACACCTTC.

The rearrangement links TRBV19 to TRBJ2-5; D could derive from TRBD1 or TRBD2 (5 bases each). This CDR3 spans 16 amino acids. The germline CDR1 and CDR2 sequences are LNHDA and SQIVND (reference sequence). Trimming pared 8 bases from V and 9 bases from J, leaving 28 bases between. This CDR3 is CASGTWKGRKVGAQYF. The CDR3 DNA reads as TGTGCCAGTGGGACCTGGAAGGGCCGTAAAGTGGGGGCCCAGTACTTC.

This clonotype appeared many times. The rearrangement joins TRBV4-3 to TRBJ2-6, with D possibly TRBD1 on 6 matching bases. The V gene's germline CDR1 is LGHNA and CDR2 YSLEER. The CDR3 runs to 16 residues. Trimming took 4 bases from V and 2 from J, leaving 12 bases between them. The DNA of the CDR3 is TGCGCCAGCAGCCGCGAAGCAGGGGCTGGGGCCAACGTCCTGACTTTC. This sequence encodes CASSREAGAGANVLTF.

The V call is TRBV18, the J call TRBJ2-1, with TRBD2 matching 8 bases. Per germline, CDR1 KGHSH and CDR2 LQKENI. The trim removed 6 bases at V and 6 bases at J, leaving 16 bases unmatched. This CDR3 region has 17 residues. The CDR3 sequence is CASSPSPSGSRFNEQFF. CDR3 nucleotides: TGTGCCAGCTCGCCCTCCCCAAGCGGGAGCCGATTCAATGAGCAGTTCTTC.

This clonotype was counted ten times or more. The J gene is TRBJ2-3, the V gene TRBV30, with D perhaps TRBD2 (6 bases). From germline, CDR1 is GTSNPN and CDR2 SVGIG (reference sequence). CDR3 length: 13 amino acids. Between the trimmed V and J ends, which lost 3 bases and 10 bases, there was a span of 17 bases. The CDR3 bases are TGTGCCTGGAGCGAGGGCGCGGGAATGCCGCAGTATTTT. This codes for CAWSEGAGMPQYF.

There are many counts of this clonotype. The chain is built from TRBV5-4 and TRBJ2-5, with D tentatively TRBD2 (6 bases). CDR1 is SGHNT and CDR2 is YYREEE in the germline V gene (reference sequence). The CDR3 has 11 residues. V dropped 7 bases and J dropped 5 bases, with 9 bases sitting between them. The CDR3 sequence is CASGTGETQYF. DNA of the CDR3: TGTGCCAGCGGGACTGGGGAGACCCAGTACTTC.

This clonotype was counted many times. This chain uses TRBV28 with TRBJ1-2, with D perhaps TRBD1 (6 bases). The CDR3 runs to 15 residues. Germline V gives CDR1 MDHEN, CDR2 SYDVKM. V was trimmed by 7 bases and J by 4 bases, leaving 19 bases between them. The CDR3 bases are TGTGCCAGCATGGGTATAGAGGCCAGGGGCTATGGCTACACCTTC. It is translated as CASMGIEARGYGYTF.